The clone carrying this T cell receptor (beta chain) was seen a few times. This entry belongs to a study of blood T cells in healthy people across ages. Researchers isolated at least 7 million PBMCs per sample. A second PCR, run for roughly 7 to 12 cycles, used a sample-barcoded 5' primer plus a J-beta primer mix. Every cDNA molecule bore a tag from a template-switch adaptor containing 12 random nucleotides. Each CDR3 protein is one row after TCRdb ran MiXCR on the 5' RACE reads. The sample shows around 1.5 million distinct CDR3 sequences, around 36% of them seen only once. V was pared by 5 bases and J by 2 bases, with 11 bases of the junction left unmatched. The CDR3 contains 16 residues.

Sequenced: blood. This clonotype was obtained from a woman aged 30 to 39 in good health. The chain joins TRBV12-3 or TRBV12-4 to TRBJ2-7; 8 positions agree with TRBD2. The CDR3 nucleotides are TGTGCCAGCAGTCTCACTAGCGGACAAATTGCCTACGAGCAGTACTTC. Amino acids: CASSLTSGQIAYEQYF.